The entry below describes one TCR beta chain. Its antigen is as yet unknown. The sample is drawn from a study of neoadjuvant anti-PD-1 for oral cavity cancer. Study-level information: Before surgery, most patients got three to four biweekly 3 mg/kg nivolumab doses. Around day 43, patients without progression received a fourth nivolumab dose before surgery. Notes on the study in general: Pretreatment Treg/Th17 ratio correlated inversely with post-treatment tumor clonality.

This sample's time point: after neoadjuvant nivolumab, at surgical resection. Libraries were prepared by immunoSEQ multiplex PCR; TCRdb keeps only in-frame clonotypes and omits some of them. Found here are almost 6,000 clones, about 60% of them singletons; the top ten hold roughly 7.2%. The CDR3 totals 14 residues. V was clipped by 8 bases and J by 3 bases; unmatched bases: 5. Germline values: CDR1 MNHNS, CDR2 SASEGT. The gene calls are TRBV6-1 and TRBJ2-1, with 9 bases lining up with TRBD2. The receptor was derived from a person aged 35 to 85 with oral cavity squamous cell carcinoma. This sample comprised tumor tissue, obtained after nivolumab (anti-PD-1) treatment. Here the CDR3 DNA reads TGTGCCAGCTTACAGCGGGGGGTCTACAATGAGCAGTTCTTC. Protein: CASLQRGVYNEQFF.